These 17 T cell receptor beta chains were sequenced from one sample in a study of early T cells in non-severe SARS-CoV-2 infection. TCRdb ran MiXCR on the 5' RACE reads and lists one entry per CDR3 protein. The data show about 64,000 distinct CDR3 sequences, over 4.5% seen once. The source material was whole blood. The receptors shown here come from an adult who was a healthcare worker with PCR-confirmed SARS-CoV-2 infection or an uninfected control (not recorded which).

This clonotype has at least ten counts. CDR3 nucleotide sequence: TGCAGTGCCCCCCGGAATGGGTATAACACTGAAGCTTTCTTT. It yields the protein CSAPRNGYNTEAFF. V gene TRBV20-1 combines with J gene TRBJ1-1; D remains ambiguous. This CDR3 has 14 amino acids. Trimming shortened V by 6 bases and J by 2 bases, and 16 bases separated the two germline ends. Germline CDR1 DFQATT, CDR2 SNEGSKA (reference sequence).

This clonotype was observed many times. V usage is TRBV5-1 and J usage is TRBJ2-7; no firm D call. This CDR3 region has 14 residues. Trimming left V 3 bases short and J 0 bases short, with 10 bases between. Germline V lookup: CDR1 SGHRS, CDR2 YFSETQ. The CDR3 bases are TGCGCCAGCAGCTCAGATGACCGCTCCTACGAGCAGTACTTC. It yields the protein CASSSDDRSYEQYF.

This clonotype showed up many times. The rearrangement joins TRBV18 to TRBJ1-1; 10 bases agree with TRBD1. V gave up 11 bases and J gave up 4 bases; unmatched junction bases: 16. The germline V gene encodes CDR1 KGHSH and CDR2 LQKENI. CDR3 length: 16 residues. This CDR3 is CASHHSGTGVFTEAFF. The CDR3, as DNA: TGTGCCTCCCATCATTCCGGGACAGGGGTTTTCACTGAAGCTTTCTTT.

This clonotype came up many times. This chain uses TRBV2 with TRBJ2-3; 8 bases are shared with TRBD2. The ends lost 6 bases at V and 5 bases at J; junction bases unmatched: 4. This CDR3 has 13 amino acids. CDR1 is SNHLY and CDR2 is FYNNEI in the germline V gene. For the CDR3, the DNA is TGTGCCAGCAGCGGGGGGGCCGGAGATACGCAGTATTTT. Residues: CASSGGAGDTQYF. Combining the CDR3 with reference TRBV2 and TRBJ2-3 gives the whole variable domain EPEVTQTPSHQVTQMGQEVILRCVPISNHLYFYWYRQILGQKVEFLVSFYNNEISEKSEIFDDQFSVERPDGSNFTLKIRSTKLEDSAMYFCASSGGAGDTQYFGPGTRLTVL.

This clonotype has ten or more counts. This chain uses TRBV20-1 with TRBJ1-2; 8 bases are a match to TRBD1. Germline V gene lookup returns CDR1 DFQATT and CDR2 SNEGSKA (reference sequence). The CDR3 totals 15 residues. V was pared by 2 bases and J by 7 bases, with 12 bases of the junction left unmatched. The CDR3 sequence is CSARKPGGDLGGYTF. For the CDR3, the DNA is TGCAGTGCTAGAAAGCCAGGGGGCGACTTGGGTGGCTACACCTTC.

In this sample, this clonotype turned up a few times. V is TRBV5-6 and J is TRBJ1-2; D remains ambiguous. V was clipped by 4 bases and J by 6 bases, with 13 bases between them. Germline V gene lookup returns CDR1 SGHDT and CDR2 YYEEEE. CDR3 length equals 13 residues. The CDR3 coding sequence is TGTGCCAGCAGCCCCTGGGCAGCTAATGGCTACACCTTC. This gives the protein CASSPWAANGYTF.

In its sample, this clonotype was seen many times. The gene calls are TRBV7-2 and TRBJ2-3; D ambiguous. Germline assignment: CDR1 SGHTA and CDR2 FQGNSA. CDR3 size: 14 residues. V was pared by 1 base and J by 4 bases, with 9 bases between. Written as DNA, the CDR3 is TGTGCCAGCAGCTTAGGAGGTAGTGCAGATACGCAGTATTTT. As protein: CASSLGGSADTQYF.

V is TRBV7-2 and J is TRBJ1-1; D not certain. Deletions cut 1 base from V and 3 bases from J, with 6 bases between. The CDR3 spans 13 residues. The germline gives CDR1 SGHTA, CDR2 FQGNSA. The CDR3 DNA follows: TGTGCCAGCAGCTTAGTCCCTGACACTGAAGCTTTCTTT. It encodes CASSLVPDTEAFF.

There are many counts of this clonotype. V gene TRBV5-5 combines with J gene TRBJ2-2; 7 bases line up with TRBD2. Germline CDR1 SGHKS, CDR2 YYEKEE (reference sequence). The ends lost 3 bases at V and 6 bases at J; junction bases unmatched: 8. This CDR3 has 15 amino acids. In nucleotides, the CDR3 is TGTGCCAGCAGCTACGATCCCCGGGGGGCCGGGGAGCTGTTTTTT. It yields the protein CASSYDPRGAGELFF.

This clonotype showed up many times. This chain uses TRBV20-1 with TRBJ2-3; 7 positions agree with TRBD2. Germline V CDR1 and CDR2: DFQATT, SNEGSKA (reference sequence). Germline trimming cut 1 base from V and 1 base from J; bases unmatched to any gene: 8. The CDR3 is made up of 16 amino acids. The CDR3 DNA reads TGCAGTGCTAGAGGAGGCGGGGGAACAGGCACAGATACGCAGTATTTT. It codes for CSARGGGGTGTDTQYF.

This clonotype was seen at least ten times. For the CDR3, the DNA is TGCAGCGTTGCTAGCCAGTACGAGCAGTACTTC. This sequence encodes CSVASQYEQYF. The rearrangement links TRBV29-1 to TRBJ2-7, with D tentatively TRBD2 (5 bases). The CDR3 sequence is 11 residues long. Germline lookup yields CDR1 SQVTM and CDR2 ANQGSEA. Trimming left V 4 bases short and J 4 bases short, with 8 bases between.

This clonotype was detected many times. J is TRBJ2-5 and V is TRBV4-2, with D maybe TRBD2 (6 bases). Germline CDR1 LGHNA, CDR2 YNFKEQ. V was clipped by 5 bases and J by 2 bases, with 15 bases between them. This CDR3 has 15 amino acids. Here the CDR3 reads CASSSRVAVQETQYF. The CDR3 DNA sequence: TGTGCCAGCAGCTCCCGGGTAGCGGTACAAGAGACCCAGTACTTC.

This clonotype showed up many times. This rearrangement joins TRBV5-1 to TRBJ2-1, with 8 bases matching TRBD1. Germline CDR1 SGHRS, CDR2 YFSETQ. This CDR3 contains 17 residues. Unmatched junction bases numbered 9, after V lost 4 bases and J lost 0 bases. The CDR3 bases are TGCGCCAGCAGCAGGGGACAGGTTCTGAACTCCTACAATGAGCAGTTCTTC. Encoded protein: CASSRGQVLNSYNEQFF.

This clonotype has more than one count but fewer than ten. The gene calls are TRBV10-1 and TRBJ2-2, with TRBD2 matching 9 bases. The V gene's germline CDR1 is WNHNN and CDR2 SYGVQD (reference sequence). The CDR3 runs 13 residues. The ends lost 4 bases at V and 7 bases at J; junction bases unmatched: 1. The CDR3 protein is CASSGLAVGELFF. In DNA form, the CDR3 reads TGCGCCAGCAGTGGACTAGCGGTCGGGGAGCTGTTTTTT.

The chain employs TRBV12-3 or TRBV12-4 and TRBJ2-6; either TRBD1 or TRBD2 may fit D (6 bases each). The CDR3 is made up of 17 amino acids. The V and J ends lost 3 bases and 0 bases respectively, with 12 bases between them. The CDR3 nucleotides read TGTGCCAGCAGTTTTTGGGGGGCAAGCTCTGGGGCCAACGTCCTGACTTTC. Translation gives CASSFWGASSGANVLTF.

The gene calls are TRBV6-5 and TRBJ2-7; a weak D match, TRBD2 (5 bases). The V end lost 6 bases, the J end lost 9 bases, and 12 bases lay between the germline ends. The CDR3 is 11 amino acids. In germline, CDR1 is MNHEY, CDR2 SVGAGI. The CDR3 sequence is CASSSPGGQYF. CDR3 nucleotides: TGTGCCAGCAGCTCCCCAGGAGGGCAGTACTTC.

This clonotype was seen a handful of times. This chain joins TRBV27 and TRBJ1-2, with D possibly matching TRBD1 (6 bases). V was pared by 5 bases and J by 3 bases, with 13 bases between. This CDR3 comprises 14 residues. The germline CDR1 and CDR2 sequences are MNHEY and SMNVEV (reference sequence). CDR3 in amino acids: CASSAGALDYGYTF. CDR3 bases: TGTGCCAGCAGTGCAGGGGCTTTGGACTATGGCTACACCTTC.